A selection of T cell receptor beta chains follows, all from one sample in a study of T cell repertoires in cytomegalovirus infection. No antigens are known for them. TCRdb fed the reads into MiXCR, producing one record per CDR3 protein. This table has around 710,000 distinct CDR3 sequences, almost 30% appearing once. Sequencing was performed on cultured CD8+ T cells from PBMCs, taken from culture after CMV antigen stimulation. The receptor source for this set is a human donor in good health (CMV status not recorded). Some clones in this sample may be carry-over from other donors' samples. Each CDR3 is given with its conserved first and last residue. A D gene is named only where the DNA matches it firmly. Rows may omit the clone size; those that give it use once, few, many or a size class.

DNA | CDR3 | J | V | size | D
TGCGCCAGCAGCCAAGAAGTACCGGACATCGGCACCGGGGAGCTGTTTTTT | CASSQEVPDIGTGELFF | TRBJ2-2 | TRBV4-1 | few | .
TGTGCCAGCAGCCATCCCCCGGAAGAGACCCAGTACTTC | CASSHPPEETQYF | TRBJ2-5 | TRBV7-2 | . | .
TGTGCCAGCAGCTTAGAAGAGCTAGCCAAAAACATTCAGTACTTC | CASSLEELAKNIQYF | TRBJ2-4 | TRBV7-9 | few | .
TGTGCCATCAGGACAGGGGACACCTACGAGCAGTACTTC | CAIRTGDTYEQYF | TRBJ2-7 | TRBV10-3 | . | TRBD1
TGTGCCAGTAGTATTACATTAACGGGGAGTCTGTATGGCTACACCTTC | CASSITLTGSLYGYTF | TRBJ1-2 | TRBV19 | . | .
TGTGCCAGCAGTACGCTAAATGGACAGAACACTGAAGCTTTCTTT | CASSTLNGQNTEAFF | TRBJ1-1 | TRBV27 | . | .
TGTGCCAGCAGTGCCGGGACTAGCGTGGTTCACACCGGGGAGCTGTTTTTT | CASSAGTSVVHTGELFF | TRBJ2-2 | TRBV7-9 | few | TRBD2
TGTGCCAGCAGCTTATCCCGGCATGGATATCAAGAGACCCAGTACTTC | CASSLSRHGYQETQYF | TRBJ2-5 | TRBV7-9 | few | .
TGTGCCAGCAGTTTAACTGCCCCCGACAGGCCGTCGGCCAACGTCCTGACTTTC | CASSLTAPDRPSANVLTF | TRBJ2-6 | TRBV12-3/TRBV12-4 | few | .
TGTGCCAGCAGCTTAGGGACCACGCACCAAGAGACCCAGTACTTC | CASSLGTTHQETQYF | TRBJ2-5 | TRBV7-8 | many | .
TGTGCCAGCAGCTTTGGGGCGTCTCTCAATCAGCCCCAGCATTTT | CASSFGASLNQPQHF | TRBJ1-5 | TRBV7-6 | many | .
TGTGCCAGCGAAAACAGGGCTACCTACAATGAGCAGTTCTTC | CASENRATYNEQFF | TRBJ2-1 | TRBV7-8 | many | .